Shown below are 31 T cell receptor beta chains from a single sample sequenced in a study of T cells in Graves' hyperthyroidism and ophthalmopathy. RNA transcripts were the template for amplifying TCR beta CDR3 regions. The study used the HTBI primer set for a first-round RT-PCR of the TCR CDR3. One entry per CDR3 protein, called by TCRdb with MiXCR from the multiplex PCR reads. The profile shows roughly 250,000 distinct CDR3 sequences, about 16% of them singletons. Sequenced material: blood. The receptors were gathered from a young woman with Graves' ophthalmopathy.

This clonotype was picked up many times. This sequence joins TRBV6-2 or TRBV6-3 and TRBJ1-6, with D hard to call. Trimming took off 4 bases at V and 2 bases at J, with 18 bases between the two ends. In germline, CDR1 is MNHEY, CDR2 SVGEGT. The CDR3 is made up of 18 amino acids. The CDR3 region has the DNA TGTGCCAGCAGTTCCAGAACGAGCGGGAGGCCCTATAATTCACCCCTCCACTTT. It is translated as CASSSRTSGRPYNSPLHF.

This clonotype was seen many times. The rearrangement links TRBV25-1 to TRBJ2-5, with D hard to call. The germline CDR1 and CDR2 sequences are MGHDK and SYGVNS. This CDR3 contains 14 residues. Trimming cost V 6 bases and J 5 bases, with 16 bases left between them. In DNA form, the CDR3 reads TGTGCCAGCAGCGGTACCGGCCGTAGGGAGACCCAGTACTTC. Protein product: CASSGTGRRETQYF.

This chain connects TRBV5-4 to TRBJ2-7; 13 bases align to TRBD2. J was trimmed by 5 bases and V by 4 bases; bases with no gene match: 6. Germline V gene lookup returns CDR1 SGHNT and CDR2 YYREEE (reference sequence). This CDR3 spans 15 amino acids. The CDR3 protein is CASSVDTSGRDEQYF. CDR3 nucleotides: TGTGCCAGCAGCGTTGATACTAGCGGGAGGGACGAGCAGTACTTC.

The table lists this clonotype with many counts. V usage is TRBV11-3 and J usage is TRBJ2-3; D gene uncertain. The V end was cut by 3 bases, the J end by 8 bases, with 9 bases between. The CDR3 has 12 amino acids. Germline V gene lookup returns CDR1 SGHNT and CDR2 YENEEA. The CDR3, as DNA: TGTGCCAGCAGCTTGGACCCGACTACGCAGTATTTT. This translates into CASSLDPTTQYF.

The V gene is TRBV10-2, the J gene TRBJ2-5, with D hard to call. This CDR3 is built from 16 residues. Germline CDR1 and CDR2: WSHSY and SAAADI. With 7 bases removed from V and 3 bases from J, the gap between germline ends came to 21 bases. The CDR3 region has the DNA TGCGCCAGCAAAAGAAGGCTGGCAGCACCGAAAGAGACCCAGTACTTC. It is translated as CASKRRLAAPKETQYF.

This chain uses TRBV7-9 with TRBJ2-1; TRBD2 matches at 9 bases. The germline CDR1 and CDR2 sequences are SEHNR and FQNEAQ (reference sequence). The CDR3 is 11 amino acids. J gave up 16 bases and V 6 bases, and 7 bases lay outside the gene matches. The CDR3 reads CASSTGTSLFF. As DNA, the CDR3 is TGTGCCAGCAGTACAGGGACTAGCCTATTCTTC.

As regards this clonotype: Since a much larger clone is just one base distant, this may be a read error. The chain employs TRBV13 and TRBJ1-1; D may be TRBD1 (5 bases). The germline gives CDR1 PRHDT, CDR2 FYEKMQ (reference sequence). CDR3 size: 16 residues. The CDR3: CASGLEGPSMNTEAFF. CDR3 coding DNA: TGTGCCAGCGGCTTAGAGGGACCCAGCATGAACACTGAAGCTTTCTTT.

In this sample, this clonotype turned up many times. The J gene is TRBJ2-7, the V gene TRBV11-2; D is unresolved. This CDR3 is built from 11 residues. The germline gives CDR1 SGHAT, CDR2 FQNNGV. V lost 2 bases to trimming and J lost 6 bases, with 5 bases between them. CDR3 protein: CASSLLGEQYF. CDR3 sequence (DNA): TGTGCCAGCAGCTTATTAGGCGAGCAGTACTTC.

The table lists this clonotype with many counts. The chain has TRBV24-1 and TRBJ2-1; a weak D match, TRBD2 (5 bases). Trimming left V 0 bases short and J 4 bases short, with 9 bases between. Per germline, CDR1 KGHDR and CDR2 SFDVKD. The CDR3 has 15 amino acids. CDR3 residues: CATSDLSGKYNEQFF. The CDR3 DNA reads TGTGCCACCAGTGATTTGAGCGGAAAATACAATGAGCAGTTCTTC.

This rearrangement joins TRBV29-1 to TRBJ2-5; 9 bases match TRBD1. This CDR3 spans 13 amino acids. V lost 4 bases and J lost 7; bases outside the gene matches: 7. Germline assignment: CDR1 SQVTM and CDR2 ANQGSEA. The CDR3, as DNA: TGCAGCGTTGGTCGGACAGGGGAAGGGACCCAGTACTTC. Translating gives CSVGRTGEGTQYF.

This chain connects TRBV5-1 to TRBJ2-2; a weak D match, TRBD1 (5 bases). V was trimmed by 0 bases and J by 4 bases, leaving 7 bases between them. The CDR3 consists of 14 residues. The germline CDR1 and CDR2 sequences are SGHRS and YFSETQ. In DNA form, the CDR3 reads TGCGCCAGCAGCTTGGAGACAGCCACCGGGGAGCTGTTTTTT. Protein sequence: CASSLETATGELFF.

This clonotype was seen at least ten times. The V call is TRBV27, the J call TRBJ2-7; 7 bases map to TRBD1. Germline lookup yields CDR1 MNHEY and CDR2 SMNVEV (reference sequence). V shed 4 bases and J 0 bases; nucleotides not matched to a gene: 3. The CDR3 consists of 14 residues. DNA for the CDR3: TGTGCCAGCAGTTATGGGACAGACTCCTACGAGCAGTACTTC. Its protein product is CASSYGTDSYEQYF.

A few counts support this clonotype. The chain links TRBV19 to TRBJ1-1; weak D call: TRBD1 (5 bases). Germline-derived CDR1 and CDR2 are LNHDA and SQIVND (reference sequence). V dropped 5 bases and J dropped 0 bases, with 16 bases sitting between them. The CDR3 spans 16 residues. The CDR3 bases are TGTGCCAGTAGTTCCGTCGGGACGCTCATGAACACTGAAGCTTTCTTT. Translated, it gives CASSSVGTLMNTEAFF.

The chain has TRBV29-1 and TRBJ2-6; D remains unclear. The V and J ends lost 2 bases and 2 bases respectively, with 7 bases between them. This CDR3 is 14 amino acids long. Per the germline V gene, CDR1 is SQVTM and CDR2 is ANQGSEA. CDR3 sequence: CSVEIRTGANVLTF. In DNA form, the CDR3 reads TGCAGCGTTGAAATCCGCACTGGGGCCAACGTCCTGACTTTC.

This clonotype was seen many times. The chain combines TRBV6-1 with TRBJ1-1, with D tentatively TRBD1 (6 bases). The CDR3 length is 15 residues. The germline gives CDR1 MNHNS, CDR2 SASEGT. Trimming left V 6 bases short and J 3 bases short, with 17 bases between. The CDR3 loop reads CASRMDLGAYTEAFF. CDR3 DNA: TGTGCCAGCAGGATGGATTTGGGGGCGTACACTGAAGCTTTCTTT.

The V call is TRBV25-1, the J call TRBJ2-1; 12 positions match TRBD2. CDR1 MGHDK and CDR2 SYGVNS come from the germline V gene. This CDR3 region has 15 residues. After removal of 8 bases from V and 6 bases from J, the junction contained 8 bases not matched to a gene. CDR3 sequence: CASGDTGLAGNEQFF. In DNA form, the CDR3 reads TGTGCCAGCGGGGACACGGGACTAGCGGGCAATGAGCAGTTCTTC.

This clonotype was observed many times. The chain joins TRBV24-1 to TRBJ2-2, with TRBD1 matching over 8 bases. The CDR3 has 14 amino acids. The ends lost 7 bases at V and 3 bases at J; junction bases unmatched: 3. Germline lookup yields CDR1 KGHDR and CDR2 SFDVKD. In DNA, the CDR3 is TGTGCCACCAGACAACAGGGGGACACCGGGGAGCTGTTTTTT. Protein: CATRQQGDTGELFF.

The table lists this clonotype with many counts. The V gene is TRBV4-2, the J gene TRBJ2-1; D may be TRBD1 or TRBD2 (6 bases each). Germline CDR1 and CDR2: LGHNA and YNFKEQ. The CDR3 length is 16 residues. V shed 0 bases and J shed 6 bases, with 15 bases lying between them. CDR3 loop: CASSQEGGILGNEQFF. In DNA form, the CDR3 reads TGTGCCAGCAGCCAAGAGGGGGGCATTTTGGGCAATGAGCAGTTCTTC.

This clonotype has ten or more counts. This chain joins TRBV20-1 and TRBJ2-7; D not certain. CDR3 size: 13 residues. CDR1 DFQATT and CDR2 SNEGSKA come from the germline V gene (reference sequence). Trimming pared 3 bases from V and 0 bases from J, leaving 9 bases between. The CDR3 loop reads CSASTSSSYEQYF. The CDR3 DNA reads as TGCAGTGCTAGTACATCGAGCTCCTACGAGCAGTACTTC.

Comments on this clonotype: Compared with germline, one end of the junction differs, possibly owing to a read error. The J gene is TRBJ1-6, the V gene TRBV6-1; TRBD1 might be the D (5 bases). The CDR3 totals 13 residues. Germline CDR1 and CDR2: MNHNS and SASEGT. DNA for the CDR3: TGTGCCAGCAGGACAGATCGGGATTCACCCCCCCACTTT. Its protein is CASRTDRDSPPHF.

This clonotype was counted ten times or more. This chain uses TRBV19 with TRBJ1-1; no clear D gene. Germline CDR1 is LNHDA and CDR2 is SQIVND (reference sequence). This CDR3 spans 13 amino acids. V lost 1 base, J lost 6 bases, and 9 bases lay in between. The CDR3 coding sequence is TGTGCCAGTAGTATAGTTCGTGGCGCTGAAGCTTTCTTT. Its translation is CASSIVRGAEAFF.

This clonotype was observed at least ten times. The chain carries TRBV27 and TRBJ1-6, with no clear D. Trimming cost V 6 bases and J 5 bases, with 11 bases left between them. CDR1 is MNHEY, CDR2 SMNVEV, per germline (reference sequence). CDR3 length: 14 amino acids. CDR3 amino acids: CASRMTANNSPLHF. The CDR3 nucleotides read TGTGCCAGCAGGATGACGGCGAATAATTCACCCCTCCACTTT.

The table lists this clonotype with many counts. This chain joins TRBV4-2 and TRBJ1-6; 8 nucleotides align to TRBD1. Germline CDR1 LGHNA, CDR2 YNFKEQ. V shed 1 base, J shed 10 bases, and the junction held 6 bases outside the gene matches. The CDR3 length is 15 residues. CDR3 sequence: CASSQAGQEGSPLHF. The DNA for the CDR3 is TGTGCCAGCAGCCAAGCGGGACAGGAGGGGTCACCCCTCCACTTT.

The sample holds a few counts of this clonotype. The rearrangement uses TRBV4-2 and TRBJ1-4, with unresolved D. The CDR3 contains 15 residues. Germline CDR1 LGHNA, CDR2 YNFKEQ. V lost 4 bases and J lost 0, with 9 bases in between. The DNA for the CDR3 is TGTGCCAGCAGCCGAGGAGATGCAACTAATGAAAAACTGTTTTTT. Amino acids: CASSRGDATNEKLFF.

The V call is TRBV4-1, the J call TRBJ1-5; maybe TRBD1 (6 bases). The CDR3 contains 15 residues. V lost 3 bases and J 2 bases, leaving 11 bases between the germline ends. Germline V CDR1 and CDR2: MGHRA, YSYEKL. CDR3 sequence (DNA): TGCGCCAGCAGCCAGTTCGAGGGGGGCAATCAGCCCCAGCATTTT. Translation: CASSQFEGGNQPQHF.

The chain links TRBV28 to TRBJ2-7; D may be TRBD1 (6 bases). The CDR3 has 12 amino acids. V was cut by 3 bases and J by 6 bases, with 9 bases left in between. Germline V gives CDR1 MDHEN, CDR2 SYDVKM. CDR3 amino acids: CASSFQGREQYV. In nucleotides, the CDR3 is TGTGCCAGCAGTTTCCAGGGGCGCGAGCAGTACGTC.

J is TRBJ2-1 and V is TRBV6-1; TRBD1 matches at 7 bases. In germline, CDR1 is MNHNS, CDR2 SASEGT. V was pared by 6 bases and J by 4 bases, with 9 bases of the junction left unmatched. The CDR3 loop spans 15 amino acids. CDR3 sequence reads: CASRKPGQTYNEQFF. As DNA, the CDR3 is TGTGCCAGCAGAAAACCGGGACAGACTTACAATGAGCAGTTCTTC.

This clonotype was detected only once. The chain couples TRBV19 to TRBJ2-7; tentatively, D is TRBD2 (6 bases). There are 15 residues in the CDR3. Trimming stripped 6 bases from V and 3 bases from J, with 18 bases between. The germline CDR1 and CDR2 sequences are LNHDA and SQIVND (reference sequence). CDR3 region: CASSSGPLAYYEQYF. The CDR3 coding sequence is TGTGCCAGTAGCTCGGGACCACTAGCTTACTACGAGCAGTACTTC. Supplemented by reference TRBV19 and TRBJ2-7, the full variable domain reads DGGITQSPKYLFRKEGQNVTLSCEQNLNHDAMYWYRQDPGQGLRLIYYSQIVNDFQKGDIAEGYSVSREKKESFPLTVTSAQKNPTAFYLCASSSGPLAYYEQYFGPGTRLTVT.

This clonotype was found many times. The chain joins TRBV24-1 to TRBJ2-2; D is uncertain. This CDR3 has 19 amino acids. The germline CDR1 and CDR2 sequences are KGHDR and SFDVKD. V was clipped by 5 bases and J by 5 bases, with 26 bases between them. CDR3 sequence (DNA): TGTGCCACCAGTGCCCTCCCCCTTCGGGTCATGGGTGCAACCGGGGAGCTGTTTTTT. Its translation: CATSALPLRVMGATGELFF.

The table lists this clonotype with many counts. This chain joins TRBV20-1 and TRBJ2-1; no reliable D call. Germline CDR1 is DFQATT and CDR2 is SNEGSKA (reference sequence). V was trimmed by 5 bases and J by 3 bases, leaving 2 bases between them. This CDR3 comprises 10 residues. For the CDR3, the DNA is TGCAGTGCTTTCTACAATGAGCAGTTCTTC. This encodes CSAFYNEQFF.

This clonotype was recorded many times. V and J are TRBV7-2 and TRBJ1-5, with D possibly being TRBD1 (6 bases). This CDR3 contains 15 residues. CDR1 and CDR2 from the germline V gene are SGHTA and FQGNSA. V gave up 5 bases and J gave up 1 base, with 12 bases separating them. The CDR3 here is CASSTTGFSNQPQHF. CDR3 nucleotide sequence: TGTGCCAGCAGCACTACAGGGTTCAGCAATCAGCCCCAGCATTTT.